The clone carrying this T cell receptor beta chain was found many times. This specimen comes from a study of shared clonotypes between healthy human individuals. Turning to the study itself: The study enrolled a couple of women and a few men aged 18 to 49.

The deep-level immunoSEQ assay was used. Assay: immunoSEQ multiplex PCR; the TCRdb copy retains only in-frame clones and omits some. Counted here are about 79,000 clones, 62% occurring once; the ten biggest clones make up about half. The trim removed 0 bases at V and 8 bases at J, leaving 12 bases unmatched. Germline V gene data show CDR1 as MNHNS and CDR2 as SASEGT. The CDR3 sequence is 16 residues long. Donors were healthy HIV-negative adults without recently reported acute infections or vaccinations. The rearrangement uses TRBV6-1 and TRBJ1-2, with 7 positions matching TRBD1. The sample consisted of memory CD8+ T cells sorted from blood. The subset is: CD45RO+ cells pooled with CCR7-negative TemRA cells. This TCR was recovered from a man aged 25 to 45 in good health. CDR3 DNA sequence: TGTGCCAGCAGTGAAGCGTTCGGGATAGGGGGCATGGGCTACACCTTC. Its protein is CASSEAFGIGGMGYTF.